This TCR beta chain emerged from a study of T-cell reconstitution after alpha-beta-depleted transplantation in children. Unique molecular identifiers were built into the TCRbeta library. TCRdb reprocessed the PCR reads via MiXCR and lists one record per CDR3 protein. The sample holds about 230,000 distinct CDR3 sequences, 9.7% seen once. The sample holds many counts of this clonotype. Trimming removed 7 bases at V and 0 bases at J, with 10 bases between. The CDR3 totals 14 residues. The germline gives CDR1 SGHRS, CDR2 YFSETQ. The gene calls are TRBV5-1 and TRBJ2-2; D is ambiguous. The receptor's source is a human donor who donated a stem cell graft to a child with SCID. Sequenced here: PBMCs from the stem cell graft donor, sampled from the stem cell graft. CDR3 protein: CASLENANTGELFF. CDR3 nucleotides: TGCGCCAGCTTGGAAAACGCGAACACCGGGGAGCTGTTTTTT.